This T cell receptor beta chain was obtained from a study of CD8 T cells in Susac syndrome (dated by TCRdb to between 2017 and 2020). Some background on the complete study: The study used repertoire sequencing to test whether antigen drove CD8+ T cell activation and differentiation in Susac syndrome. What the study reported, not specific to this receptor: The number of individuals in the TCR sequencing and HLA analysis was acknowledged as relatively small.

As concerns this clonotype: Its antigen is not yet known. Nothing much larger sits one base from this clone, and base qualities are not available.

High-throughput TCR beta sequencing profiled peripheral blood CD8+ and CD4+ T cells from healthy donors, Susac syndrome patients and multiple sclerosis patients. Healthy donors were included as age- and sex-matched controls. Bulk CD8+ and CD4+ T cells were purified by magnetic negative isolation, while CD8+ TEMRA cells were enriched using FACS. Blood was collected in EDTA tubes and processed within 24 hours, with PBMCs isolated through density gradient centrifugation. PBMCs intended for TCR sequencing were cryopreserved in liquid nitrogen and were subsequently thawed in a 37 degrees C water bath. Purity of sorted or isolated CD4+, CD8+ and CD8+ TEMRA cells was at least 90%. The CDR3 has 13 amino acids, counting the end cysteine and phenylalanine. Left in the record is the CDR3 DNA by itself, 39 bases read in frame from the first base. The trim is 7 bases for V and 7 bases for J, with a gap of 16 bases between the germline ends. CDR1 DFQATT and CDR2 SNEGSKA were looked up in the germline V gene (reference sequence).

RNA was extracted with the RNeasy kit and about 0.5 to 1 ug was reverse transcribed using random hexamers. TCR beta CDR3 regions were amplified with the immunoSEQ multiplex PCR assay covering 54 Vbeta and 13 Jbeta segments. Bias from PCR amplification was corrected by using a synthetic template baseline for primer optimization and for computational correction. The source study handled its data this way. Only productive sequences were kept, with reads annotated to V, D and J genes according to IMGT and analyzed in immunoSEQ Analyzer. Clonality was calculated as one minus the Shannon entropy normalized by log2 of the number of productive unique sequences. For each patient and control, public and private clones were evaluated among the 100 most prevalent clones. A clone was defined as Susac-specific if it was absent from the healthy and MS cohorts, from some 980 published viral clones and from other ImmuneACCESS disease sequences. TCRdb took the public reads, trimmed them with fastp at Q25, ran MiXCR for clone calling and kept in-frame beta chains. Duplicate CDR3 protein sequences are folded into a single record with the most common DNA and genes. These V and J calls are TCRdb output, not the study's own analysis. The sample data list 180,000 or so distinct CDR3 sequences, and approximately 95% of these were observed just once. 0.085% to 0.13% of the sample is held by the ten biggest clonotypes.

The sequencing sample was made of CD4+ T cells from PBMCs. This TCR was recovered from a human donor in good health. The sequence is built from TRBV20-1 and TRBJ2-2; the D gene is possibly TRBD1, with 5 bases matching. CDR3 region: CSVPQGSVGELFF. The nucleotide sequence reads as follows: TGCAGTGTCCCCCAGGGATCCGTCGGGGAGCTGTTTTTT.